A single sample gave rise to the 15 T cell receptor beta chains below, sequenced in a study of response to subunit inactivated influenza vaccine (dated by TCRdb to 2017 to 2018). The method behind the library was RT-PCR. For sequencing, an Illumina HiSeq 2500 was employed. TCRdb trimmed the raw reads at Q25, called clones with MiXCR and kept productive beta chains. Rows are combined by CDR3 protein, so each entry shows the most common genes and DNA. The sample table records 550,000 to 800,000 distinct CDR3 sequences; about 15% of these occur just once. The ten largest clonotypes hold around a tenth of the sample. The source material was PBMCs from blood, sampled about 12 days after vaccination. The receptors were gathered from a man over 45 who received an inactivated influenza vaccine. Donor details come from another sample of the same person, matched by shared clones.

This sequence joins TRBV10-3 and TRBJ2-7; 12 bases align to TRBD2. The V gene end was trimmed by 10 bases and the J gene end by 6 bases; junction bases not matched to a gene: 10. CDR1 is ENHRY and CDR2 is SYGVKD in the germline V gene. This CDR3 is 14 amino acids long. The CDR3 DNA reads TGTGCCACCACTCTAGCGGGAGGGTCGGGCGAGCAGTACTTC. This encodes CATTLAGGSGEQYF.

The sample holds many counts of this clonotype. The rearrangement links TRBV7-6 to TRBJ2-5; D is ambiguous. The CDR3 is 14 residues long. CDR1 and CDR2 from the germline V gene are SGHVS and FNYEAQ. Trimming took off 1 base at V and 0 bases at J, with 6 bases between the two ends. The CDR3 region is CASSLVPYQETQYF. The CDR3, as DNA: TGTGCCAGCAGCTTAGTCCCGTACCAAGAGACCCAGTACTTC.

The rearrangement joins TRBV7-2 to TRBJ2-7; perhaps TRBD1 as D (5 bases). V lost 2 bases and J lost 6, with 8 bases in between. Germline CDR1 SGHTA, CDR2 FQGNSA. This CDR3 region has 12 residues. DNA of the CDR3: TGTGCCAGCAGCTTACAGGGATTCGAGCAGTACTTC. Translation gives CASSLQGFEQYF.

The table lists this clonotype with a few counts. V is TRBV6-1 and J is TRBJ1-1, with D possibly TRBD1 on 5 matching bases. The CDR3 sequence is 13 residues long. Germline loops: CDR1 MNHNS, CDR2 SASEGT. The V and J ends lost 6 bases and 2 bases respectively, with 10 bases between them. This CDR3 is CASSVTDNTEAFF. In nucleotides, the CDR3 is TGTGCCAGCAGCGTGACAGATAACACTGAAGCTTTCTTT.

This clonotype came up a few times. V and J are TRBV29-1 and TRBJ2-7; tentatively, D is TRBD1 (6 bases). The V end was cut by 5 bases, the J end by 5 bases, with 16 bases between. The CDR3 extends over 13 amino acids. CDR1 and CDR2 from the germline V gene are SQVTM and ANQGSEA. CDR3 DNA: TGCAGCGTTTATAGAGGGGGACGCAACGAGCAGTACTTC. Its translation is CSVYRGGRNEQYF.

This clonotype was counted at least ten times. Sequence at one end of the junction differs from germline and may be a read error. J is TRBJ2-5 and V is TRBV7-2; D may be TRBD1 or TRBD2 (5 bases each). The CDR3 spans 12 residues. Per germline, CDR1 SGHTA and CDR2 FQGNSA. The CDR3 region is CASTLGTETQYF. The CDR3 nucleotides are TGTGCCAGCACCTTAGGGACAGAGACCCAGTACTTC.

The V and J genes are TRBV6-2 or TRBV6-3 and TRBJ2-5; D might be TRBD1 (5 bases). Germline-derived CDR1 and CDR2 are MNHEY and SVGEGT. The length of the CDR3 is 15 residues. The V and J ends lost 7 bases and 0 bases respectively, with 15 bases between them. The CDR3 nucleotides are TGTGCCAGCACCCACGAGACAGCCTACCAAGAGACCCAGTACTTC. It yields the protein CASTHETAYQETQYF.

Only a few counts were recorded for this clonotype. This sequence joins TRBV7-6 and TRBJ2-7, with TRBD1 matching 12 bases. This CDR3 is built from 15 residues. V gave up 5 bases and J gave up 2 bases; unmatched junction bases: 4. Germline lookup yields CDR1 SGHVS and CDR2 FNYEAQ. The chain's CDR3 is CASSVGTGGTYEQYF. The CDR3 DNA reads TGTGCCAGCAGCGTTGGGACAGGGGGCACCTACGAGCAGTACTTC.

The rearrangement uses TRBV4-1 and TRBJ2-7; 12 bases map to TRBD2. Germline-derived CDR1 and CDR2 are MGHRA and YSYEKL. V trimming: 4 bases; J trimming: 6 bases; junction bases outside the gene matches: 4. This CDR3 region has 14 residues. The CDR3, as DNA: TGCGCCAGCAGCCGCGGGACTAGCGGGCCCGAGCAGTACTTC. Translating it yields CASSRGTSGPEQYF.

This clonotype was seen at least ten times. The chain has TRBV6-2 or TRBV6-3 and TRBJ2-1; 8 nucleotides align to TRBD1. The CDR3 runs to 13 residues. V dropped 2 bases and J dropped 10; count of bases not matched to a gene: 4. Germline loops: CDR1 MNHEY, CDR2 SVGEGT. The CDR3 nucleotides are TGTGCCAGCAGTTACGACAGGGGTGGAGAGCAGTTCTTC. It is translated as CASSYDRGGEQFF.

This clonotype was detected only a few times. This chain joins TRBV6-5 and TRBJ2-7, with TRBD2 matching over 16 bases. The CDR3 spans 16 residues. Germline CDR1 MNHEY, CDR2 SVGAGI. V was pared by 2 bases and J by 7 bases, with 5 bases of the junction left unmatched. CDR3: CASSYPGTSGRGEQYF. CDR3 nucleotides: TGTGCCAGCAGTTACCCCGGGACTAGCGGGAGGGGAGAGCAGTACTTC.

The genes are TRBV18 and TRBJ2-1; D unclear. This CDR3 contains 13 residues. V shed 3 bases and J shed 7 bases, with 10 bases lying between them. From germline, CDR1 is KGHSH and CDR2 LQKENI. CDR3 nucleotide sequence: TGTGCCAGCTCACCCCAGCAAAGAAATGAGCAGTTCTTC. As protein: CASSPQQRNEQFF.

V and J are TRBV20-1 and TRBJ2-1, with TRBD2 identical over 8 bases. This CDR3 has 15 amino acids. V trimming: 1 base; J trimming: 3 bases; junction bases outside the gene matches: 5. CDR1 is DFQATT, CDR2 SNEGSKA, per germline (reference sequence). CDR3 sequence (DNA): TGCAGTGCTAGAGCGCCGGGACTAGGCTACAATGAGCAGTTCTTC. It is translated as CSARAPGLGYNEQFF.

The sample holds a few counts of this clonotype. This chain's CDR3 is CASTRGLSSYEQYF. CDR3 sequence (DNA): TGTGCCAGCACCCGGGGTCTCAGCTCCTACGAGCAGTACTTC. The chain links TRBV12-3 or TRBV12-4 to TRBJ2-7; weak D call: TRBD2 (5 bases). The CDR3 is 14 residues long. V lost 7 bases, J lost 0 bases, and 13 bases lay in between.

This clonotype has more than one count but fewer than ten. This chain links TRBV20-1 with TRBJ1-4; D is uncertain. This CDR3 is built from 11 residues. With 2 bases removed from V and 5 bases from J, the gap between germline ends came to 3 bases. Germline CDR1 reads DFQATT; CDR2 reads SNEGSKA (reference sequence). In nucleotides, the CDR3 is TGCAGTGCTAGATTAAATGAAAAACTGTTTTTT. It yields the protein CSARLNEKLFF.